This T cell receptor (beta chain) derives from a study of monozygotic twins with cystic fibrosis (dated by TCRdb to about 2021). About the full investigation: Barcoded libraries were prepared from roughly 3 micrograms of fragmented DNA with roughly 16 PCR cycles. The study compared TCR beta repertoires within and between 16 monozygotic twin pairs with cystic fibrosis to assess genetic influence on V and J gene usage. The cohort included ten female and six male twin pairs, mostly children and adolescents, aged roughly 2.0 to 40 years with a median of about 9 years. Twins were ranked among approximately 1,100 cohort participants for weight-for-height and FEVPerc (FEV1 disease centile) on the day of blood sampling. Data for three of the twin pairs had been reported earlier in a different context. What the study reported, not specific to this receptor: The cohort was small, and no association was found between shared CDR3 numbers and age, concordance or disease severity. Simpson clonality was found to be generally low (median around 0.0095), suggesting a naive-dominated repertoire, although higher clonality was observed in the most severely affected patients. Sharing of nucleotide-identical clonotypes was significantly greater within monozygotic CF twin pairs than between unrelated CF individuals (P = 0.000026, Mann-Whitney). The greatest similarity to the co-twin was observed for V gene usage in 13 of 16 pairs and for J usage in 8 of 16 pairs, which suggested genetic constraints.

The twin pairs came from the European Cystic Fibrosis Twin and Sibling Study Cohort, a cohort that recruited patients from over 150 CF clinics across 14 European countries. Zygosity and CFTR genotype were confirmed in-house, and zygosity was tested by multiplex PCR of nine short tandem repeat loci. Peripheral blood was sampled from each twin, with clinical parameters recorded on the day of blood sampling. Phenol/chloroform extraction was used to isolate genomic DNA from peripheral blood cells, and the DNA was then kept in TE buffer at 4 degrees C. V is shortened by 6 bases, J by 1 base, and the region joining them spans 10 bases. The CDR3 starts with the cysteine, ends with the phenylalanine, and has 14 residues. The retained sequence is limited to the CDR3, 42 bases, with the frame set at the first base. Looking up the germline V gene yields CDR1 SNHLY and CDR2 FYNNEI. Worth noting for this clone: Its antigen specificity is not known. Base quality data are lacking; no much larger clone is found one base away.

TCR beta CDR3 regions were amplified by multiplex PCR with the immunoSEQ immune profiling system according to the manufacturer's instructions. An Illumina NextSeq system was used for sequencing. Under the source paper's analysis protocol: Sequence data were processed on the immunoSEQ Analyzer platform, and clonality was calculated as the square root of Simpson's index of productive rearrangements. Jensen-Shannon distance served as the measure of similarity in V and J usage, while OLGA was used to compute CDR3 generation probabilities. Shared CDR3 sequences were searched against the immuneACCESS database (August 2020) and VDJdb (December 2020). TCRdb provides this immuneACCESS table in a form limited to in-frame rearrangements. Some clones are lacking; in checked studies, under half of them reflect an unresolved V gene, and why the rest are absent is not known. The D gene and trimming were derived from the DNA, and the V and J assignments and clone size from that table. The sample records some 17,000 clones, about 96% of which are singletons. Around 0.61% of the sample comes from the top ten.

Source material: blood. This sequence originates from a girl aged 2 to 9 with cystic fibrosis. This chain is built from TRBV2 and TRBJ2-4, with the D gene not confidently named. The encoded CDR3 is CASRDGYAKNIQYF. The DNA reads TGTGCCAGCAGGGACGGCTACGCCAAAAACATTCAGTACTTC.